Reported below is one T cell receptor (beta chain). The antigen is undetermined. The repertoire was sequenced with immunoSEQ multiplex PCR; TCRdb's copy has only in-frame clones and lacks some. This sample has about 81,000 clones, with 84% found just once. These data are taken from a study of OX40 agonist ivuxolimab in advanced cancers. Study conclusions and caveats: Averaging showed that CD8+ T cells had more expanded clones than CD4+ did. At 0.1 to 3.0 mg/kg and by week 6, clonal expansion occurred in CD4+ and CD8+ blood T cells.

In germline, CDR1 is SGHDT, CDR2 YYEEEE. The CDR3 spans 12 residues. Trimming left V 0 bases short and J 6 bases short, with 7 bases between. This clonotype was sampled from an adult with an advanced solid tumor such as melanoma, head and neck, liver or kidney cancer. The sequencing used CD4+ or CD8+ T cells sorted from blood, collected in a trial of the OX40 agonist ivuxolimab. The chain uses TRBV5-6 and TRBJ2-7; no reliable D call. The CDR3 loop is CASSLEDREQYF. The CDR3, as DNA: TGTGCCAGCAGCTTGGAGGACCGCGAGCAGTACTTC. The full variable domain, its missing parts supplied by reference TRBV5-6 and TRBJ2-7, is DAGVTQSPTHLIKTRGQQVTLRCSPKSGHDTVSWYQQALGQGPQFIFQYYEEEERQRGNFPDRFSGHQFPNYSSELNVNALLLGDSALYLCASSLEDREQYFGPGTRLTVT.